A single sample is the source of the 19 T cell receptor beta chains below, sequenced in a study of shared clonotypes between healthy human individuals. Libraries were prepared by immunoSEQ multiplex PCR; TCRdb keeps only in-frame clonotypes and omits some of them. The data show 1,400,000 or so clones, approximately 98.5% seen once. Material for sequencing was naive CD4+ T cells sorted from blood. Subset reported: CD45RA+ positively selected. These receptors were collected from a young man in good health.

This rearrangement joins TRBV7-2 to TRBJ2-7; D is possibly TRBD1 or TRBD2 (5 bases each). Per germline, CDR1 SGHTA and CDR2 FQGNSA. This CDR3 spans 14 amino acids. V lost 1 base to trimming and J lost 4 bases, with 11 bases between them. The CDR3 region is CASSLVGRLYEQYF. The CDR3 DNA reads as TGTGCCAGCAGCTTAGTGGGACGACTTTACGAGCAGTACTTC.

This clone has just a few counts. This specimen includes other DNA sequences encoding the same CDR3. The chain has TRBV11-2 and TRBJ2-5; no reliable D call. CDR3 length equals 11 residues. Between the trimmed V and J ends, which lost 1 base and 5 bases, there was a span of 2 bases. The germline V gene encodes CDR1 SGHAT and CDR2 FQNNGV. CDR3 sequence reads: CASSLGETQYF. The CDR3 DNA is TGTGCCAGCAGCTTAGGGGAGACCCAGTACTTC.

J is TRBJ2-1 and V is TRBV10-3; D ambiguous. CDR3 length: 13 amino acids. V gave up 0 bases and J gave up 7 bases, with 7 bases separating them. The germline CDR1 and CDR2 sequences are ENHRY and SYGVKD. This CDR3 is CAISESVQNEQFF. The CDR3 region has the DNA TGTGCCATCAGTGAGTCGGTTCAGAATGAGCAGTTCTTC.

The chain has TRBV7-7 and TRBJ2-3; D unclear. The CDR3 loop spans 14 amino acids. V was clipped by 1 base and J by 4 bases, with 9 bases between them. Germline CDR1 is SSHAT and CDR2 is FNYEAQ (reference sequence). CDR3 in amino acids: CASSLDGRPDTQYF. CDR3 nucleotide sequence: TGTGCCAGCAGCTTAGACGGACGGCCAGATACGCAGTATTTT.

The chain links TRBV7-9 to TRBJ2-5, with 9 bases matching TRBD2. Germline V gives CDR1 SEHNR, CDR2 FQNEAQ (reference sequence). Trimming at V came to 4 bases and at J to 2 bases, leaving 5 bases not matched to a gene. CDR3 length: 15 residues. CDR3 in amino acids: CASSSVTSGQETQYF. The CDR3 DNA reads TGTGCCAGCAGCTCGGTGACTAGCGGACAAGAGACCCAGTACTTC.

CDR3 nucleotides: TGCGCCAGCAGCCAAGATTATGGGCTAGCGGGAGCTCCTTCCGGAGATACGCAGTATTTT. Its translation: CASSQDYGLAGAPSGDTQYF. The V gene is TRBV4-1, the J gene TRBJ2-3; 10 positions agree with TRBD2. The CDR3 has 20 residues. J was trimmed by 5 bases and V by 0 bases; bases with no gene match: 17. CDR1 MGHRA and CDR2 YSYEKL come from the germline V gene.

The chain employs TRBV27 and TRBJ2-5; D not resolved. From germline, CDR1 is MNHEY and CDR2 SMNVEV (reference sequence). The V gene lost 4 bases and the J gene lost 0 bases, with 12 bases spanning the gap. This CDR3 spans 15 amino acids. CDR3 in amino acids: CASSSPGDDQETQYF. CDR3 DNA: TGTGCCAGCAGTTCCCCAGGAGACGACCAAGAGACCCAGTACTTC.

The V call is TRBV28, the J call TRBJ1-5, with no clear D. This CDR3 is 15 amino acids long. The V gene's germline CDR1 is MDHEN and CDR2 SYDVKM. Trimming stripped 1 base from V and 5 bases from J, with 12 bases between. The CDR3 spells CASSLFAHGYQPQHF. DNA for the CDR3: TGTGCCAGCAGTTTATTCGCCCACGGATATCAGCCCCAGCATTTT.

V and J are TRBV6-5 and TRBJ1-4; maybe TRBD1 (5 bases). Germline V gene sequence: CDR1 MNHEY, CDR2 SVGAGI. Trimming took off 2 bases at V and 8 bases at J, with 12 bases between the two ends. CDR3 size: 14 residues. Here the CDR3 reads CASSYRQGSEKLFF. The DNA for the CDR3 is TGTGCCAGCAGTTACCGTCAGGGAAGCGAAAAACTGTTTTTT.

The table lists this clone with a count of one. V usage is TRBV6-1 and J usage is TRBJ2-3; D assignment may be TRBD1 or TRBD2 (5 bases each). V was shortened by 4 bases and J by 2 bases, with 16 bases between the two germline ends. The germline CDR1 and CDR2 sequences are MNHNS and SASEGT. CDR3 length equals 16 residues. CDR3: CASSALTGAITDTQYF. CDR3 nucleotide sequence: TGTGCCAGCAGTGCCCTCACCGGGGCGATCACAGATACGCAGTATTTT.

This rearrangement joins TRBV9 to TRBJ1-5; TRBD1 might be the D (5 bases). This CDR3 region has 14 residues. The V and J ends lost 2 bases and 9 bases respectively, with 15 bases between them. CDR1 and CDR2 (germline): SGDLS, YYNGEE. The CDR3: CASSVTASGWPQHF. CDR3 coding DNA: TGTGCCAGCAGCGTGACAGCTAGTGGGTGGCCCCAGCATTTT.

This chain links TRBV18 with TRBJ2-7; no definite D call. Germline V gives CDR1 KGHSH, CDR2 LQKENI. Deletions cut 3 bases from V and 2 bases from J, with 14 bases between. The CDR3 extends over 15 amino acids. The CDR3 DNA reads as TGTGCCAGCTCACCCTTCTCCTCAACGACCTACGAGCAGTACTTC. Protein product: CASSPFSSTTYEQYF. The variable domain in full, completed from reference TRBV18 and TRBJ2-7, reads NAGVMQNPRHLVRRRGQEARLRCSPMKGHSHVYWYRQLPEEGLKFMVYLQKENIIDESGMPKERFSAEFPKEGPSILRIQQVVRGDSAAYFCASSPFSSTTYEQYFGPGTRLTVT.

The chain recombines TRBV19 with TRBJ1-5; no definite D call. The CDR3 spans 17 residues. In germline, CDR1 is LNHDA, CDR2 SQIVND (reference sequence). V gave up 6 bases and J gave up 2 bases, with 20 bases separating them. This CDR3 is CASSPEVGQAGNQPQHF. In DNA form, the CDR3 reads TGTGCCAGTAGCCCTGAAGTTGGTCAGGCTGGCAATCAGCCCCAGCATTTT.

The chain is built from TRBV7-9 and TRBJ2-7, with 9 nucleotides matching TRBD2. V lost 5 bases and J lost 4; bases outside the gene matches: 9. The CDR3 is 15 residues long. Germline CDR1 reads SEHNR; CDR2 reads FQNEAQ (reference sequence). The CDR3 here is CASSRVAGDIYEQYF. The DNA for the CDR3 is TGTGCCAGCAGCCGAGTAGCGGGAGACATATACGAGCAGTACTTC. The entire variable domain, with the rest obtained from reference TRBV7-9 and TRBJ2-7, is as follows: DTGVSQNPRHKITKRGQNVTFRCDPISEHNRLYWYRQTLGQGPEFLTYFQNEAQLEKSRLLSDRFSAERPKGSFSTLEIQRTEQGDSAMYLCASSRVAGDIYEQYFGPGTRLTVT.

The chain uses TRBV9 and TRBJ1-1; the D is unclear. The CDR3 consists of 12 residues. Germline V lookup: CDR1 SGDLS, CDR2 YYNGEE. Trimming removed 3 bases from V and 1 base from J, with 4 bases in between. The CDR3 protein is CASSGQNTEAFF. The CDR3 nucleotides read TGTGCCAGCAGCGGACAGAACACTGAAGCTTTCTTT. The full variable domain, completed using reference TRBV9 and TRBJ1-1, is DSGVTQTPKHLITATGQRVTLRCSPRSGDLSVYWYQQSLDQGLQFLIQYYNGEERAKGNILERFSAQQFPDLHSELNLSSLELGDSALYFCASSGQNTEAFFGQGTRLTVV.

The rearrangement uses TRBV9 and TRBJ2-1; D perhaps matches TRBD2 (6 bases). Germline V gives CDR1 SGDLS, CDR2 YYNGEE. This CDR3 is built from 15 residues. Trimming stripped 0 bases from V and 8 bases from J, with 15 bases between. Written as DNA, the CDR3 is TGTGCCAGCAGCGTAGCCCCTAGCGTCCTCGATGAGCAGTTCTTC. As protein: CASSVAPSVLDEQFF.

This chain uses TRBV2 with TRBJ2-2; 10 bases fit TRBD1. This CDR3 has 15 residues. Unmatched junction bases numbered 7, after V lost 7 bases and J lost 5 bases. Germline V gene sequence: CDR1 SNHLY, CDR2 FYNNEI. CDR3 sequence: CASNPDRGRTGELFF. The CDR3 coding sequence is TGTGCCAGCAACCCTGACAGGGGGCGAACCGGGGAGCTGTTTTTT.

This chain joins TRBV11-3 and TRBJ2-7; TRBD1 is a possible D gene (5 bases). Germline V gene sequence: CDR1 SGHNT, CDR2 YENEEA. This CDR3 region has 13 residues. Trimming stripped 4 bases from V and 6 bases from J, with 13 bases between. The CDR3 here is CASSSTQGGEQYF. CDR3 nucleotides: TGTGCCAGCAGCTCCACTCAGGGCGGCGAGCAGTACTTC.

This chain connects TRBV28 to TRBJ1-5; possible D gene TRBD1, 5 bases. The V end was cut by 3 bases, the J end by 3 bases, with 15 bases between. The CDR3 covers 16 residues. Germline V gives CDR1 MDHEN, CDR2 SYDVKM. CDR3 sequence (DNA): TGTGCCAGCAGTTTCTGGGGGGTCTCGGTCAATCAGCCCCAGCATTTT. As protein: CASSFWGVSVNQPQHF.